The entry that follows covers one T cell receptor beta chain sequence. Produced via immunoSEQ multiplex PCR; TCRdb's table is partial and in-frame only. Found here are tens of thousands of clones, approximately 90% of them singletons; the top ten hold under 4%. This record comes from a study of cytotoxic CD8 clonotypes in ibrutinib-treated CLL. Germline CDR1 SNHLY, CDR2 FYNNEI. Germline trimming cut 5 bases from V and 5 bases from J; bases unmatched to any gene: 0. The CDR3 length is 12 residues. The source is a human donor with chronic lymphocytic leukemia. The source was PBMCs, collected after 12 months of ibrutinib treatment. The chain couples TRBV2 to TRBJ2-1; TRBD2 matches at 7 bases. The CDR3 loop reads CASSRGDNEQFF. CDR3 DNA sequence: TGTGCCAGCAGTCGGGGGGACAATGAGCAGTTCTTC.